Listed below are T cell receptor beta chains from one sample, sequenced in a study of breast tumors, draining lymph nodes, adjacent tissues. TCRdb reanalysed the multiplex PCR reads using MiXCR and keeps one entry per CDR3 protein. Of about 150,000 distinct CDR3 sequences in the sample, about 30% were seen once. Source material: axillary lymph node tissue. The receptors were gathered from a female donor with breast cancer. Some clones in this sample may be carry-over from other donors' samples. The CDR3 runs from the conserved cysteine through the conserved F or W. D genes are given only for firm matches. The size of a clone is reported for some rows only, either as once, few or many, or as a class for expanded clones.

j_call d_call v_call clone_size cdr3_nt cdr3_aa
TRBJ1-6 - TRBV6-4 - TGTGCCAGCAGTGACACCGACTCGGTGCCCCTCCACTTT CASSDTDSVPLHF
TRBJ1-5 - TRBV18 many TGTGCCAGCTCACCAGAGGGAATATCAAATCAGCCCCAGCATTTT CASSPEGISNQPQHF
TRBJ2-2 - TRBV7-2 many TGTGCCAGCAGCTTATATTACGAGGGCACCGGGGAGCTGTTTTTT CASSLYYEGTGELFF
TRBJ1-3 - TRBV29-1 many TGCAGCGTTCGGGAGAGCTCTGGAAACACCATATATTTT CSVRESSGNTIYF
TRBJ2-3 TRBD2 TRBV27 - TGTGCCAGCAGTTTAAGGGTAGCGGGGGGGCCGGGAGATACGCAGTATTTT CASSLRVAGGPGDTQYF
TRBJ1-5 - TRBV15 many TGTGCCACCAGCACTCCGGGACCGCCCTTCAATCAGCCCCAGCATTTT CATSTPGPPFNQPQHF
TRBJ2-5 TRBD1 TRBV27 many TGTGCCAGCAGCAGGGACAGGGCCCTAGAGACCCAGTACTTC CASSRDRALETQYF
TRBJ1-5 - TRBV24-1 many TGTGCCACCAGTGGACAGGTCTTTGGGCCCCAGCATTTT CATSGQVFGPQHF
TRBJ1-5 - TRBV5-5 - TGTGCCAGCAGGACCGGGACAAATTTT CASRTGTNF
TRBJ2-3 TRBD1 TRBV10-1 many TGCGCCAGCAGCCGACAGGGTCCAGATACGCAGTATTTT CASSRQGPDTQYF
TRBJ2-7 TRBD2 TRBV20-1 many TGCAGTGCTAGTAGCGGGGGCTCCTACGAGCAGTACTTC CSASSGGSYEQYF
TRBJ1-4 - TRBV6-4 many TGTGCCAGCAGTGCCTGGGCAGGGGAGGATGAAAAACTGTTTTTT CASSAWAGEDEKLFF
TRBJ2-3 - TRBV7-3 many TGTGCCAGCAGCTCAAGTGATACGCAGTATTTT CASSSSDTQYF
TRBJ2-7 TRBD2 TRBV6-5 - TGTGCCAGCAGTCCCTCTAGCGGGGGCGACTACGAGCGGCACTTC CASSPSSGGDYERHF
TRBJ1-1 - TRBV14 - TGTGCCAGCAGCCAGCTCATGGAGCAAGCTTTCTTT CASSQLMEQAFF
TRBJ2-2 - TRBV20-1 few TGCAGTGCCCTCGACACCAGCACCACCGGGGAGCTGTTTTTT CSALDTSTTGELFF
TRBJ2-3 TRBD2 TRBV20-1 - TGCAGTGCTCTAGCGGGGGGACCGTTTAAGACAGATACGCAGTATTTT CSALAGGPFKTDTQYF
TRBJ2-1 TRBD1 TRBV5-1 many TGCGCCAGCAGCCCCAGCCAGCCAGGGACAGGGGGCTCCTACAATGAGCAGTTCTTC CASSPSQPGTGGSYNEQFF
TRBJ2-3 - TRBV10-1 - TGCGCCAGCAGTCCCAGGGTTACAGATACGCAGTATTTT CASSPRVTDTQYF
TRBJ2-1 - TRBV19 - TGTGCCTGGAACAGAGGGCAGGGGTCTCCCCTGTCCTACAATGAGCAGTTCTTC CAWNRGQGSPLSYNEQFF
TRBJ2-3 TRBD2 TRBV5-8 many TGTGCCAGCAGCTTGGCATCGGTGGCAGCGGGGGGCAACACAGATACGCAGTATTTT CASSLASVAAGGNTDTQYF
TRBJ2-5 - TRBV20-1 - TGCAGTGCTACAAGACAGGAGACCCAGTCCTTC CSATRQETQSF
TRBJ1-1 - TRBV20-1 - TGCAGTGCTAGGGCCTACACTGAAGCTTCCTTT CSARAYTEASF
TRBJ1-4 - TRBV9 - TGTGCCAGCGCGCCCCACAGGGAAACTAATGAAAAACCGTTTTTT CASAPHRETNEKPFF
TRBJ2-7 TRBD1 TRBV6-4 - TGTGCCAGCAGTGACTCTAGACAGGGTGACTACGAGCAGTACTTC CASSDSRQGDYEQYF
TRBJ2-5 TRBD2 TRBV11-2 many TGTGCCAGCAGCCTATCGTTCGGGGGCGGGGGGCGGGAGACCCAGTACTTC CASSLSFGGGGRETQYF
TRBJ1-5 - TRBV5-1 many TGCGCCAGCAGCTGGGGTCCGGGCCGCCGGGGCAATCAGCCCCAGCATTTT CASSWGPGRRGNQPQHF
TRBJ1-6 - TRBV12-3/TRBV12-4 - TGTGCCAGCCGAGGGGGGAGCTCACCCCTCCACTTT CASRGGSSPLHF
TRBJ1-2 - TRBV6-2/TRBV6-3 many TGTGCCAGCAGTTACGGCGGGACATATGGCCAGGGCTACACCTTC CASSYGGTYGQGYTF
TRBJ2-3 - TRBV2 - TGTGCCAGCAGCCGACTACCCACAGATACGCAGTATTTT CASSRLPTDTQYF
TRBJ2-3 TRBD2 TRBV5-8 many TGTGCCAGCAGCTTGGGGCTAGCGGGGGGTCCGGGGACGCAGTATTTT CASSLGLAGGPGTQYF
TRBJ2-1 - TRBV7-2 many TGTGCCAGCAGCCCTCGCCCGGGCGATGAGCAGTTCTTC CASSPRPGDEQFF
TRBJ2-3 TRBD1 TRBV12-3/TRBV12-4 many TGTGCCAGCAGTCGCCGGGACAGGATCGGCACAGATACGCAGTATTTT CASSRRDRIGTDTQYF
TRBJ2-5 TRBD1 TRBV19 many TGTGCCAGTAGTATCAACAGGGGCGAGACCCAGTACTTC CASSINRGETQYF
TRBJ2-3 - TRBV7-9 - TGTGCCAGCAGCTTAGCTGTAACTACGCAGTATTTT CASSLAVTTQYF
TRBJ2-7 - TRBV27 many TGTGCCAGCAGTTTATCGCCCGAGGACAGCTACGAGCAGTACTTC CASSLSPEDSYEQYF
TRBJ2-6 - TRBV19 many TGTGCCAGTATCCCAACCGCGGAGGAAGGGGCCAACGTCCTGACTTTC CASIPTAEEGANVLTF
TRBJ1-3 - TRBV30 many TGTGCCTTGACCTTTGAGGGCAACTCTGGAAACACCATATATTTT CALTFEGNSGNTIYF
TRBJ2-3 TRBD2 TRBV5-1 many TGCGCCAGCAGCTTAGCCGGGACTAGCGGGGGGTCAAGCACAGATACGCAGTATTTT CASSLAGTSGGSSTDTQYF
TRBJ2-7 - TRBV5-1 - TGCGCTAGCAGCCCACAGGGGGACTACGACCAGTACTTC CASSPQGDYDQYF
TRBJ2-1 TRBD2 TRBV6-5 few TGTGCCAGCAGTCACTCTGCGGGGGTTTGGAATGAGCAGTTCTTC CASSHSAGVWNEQFF
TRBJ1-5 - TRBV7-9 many TGTGCCAGCAGCGTCTACAGGGAATCAAGCAATCAGCCCCAGCATTTT CASSVYRESSNQPQHF
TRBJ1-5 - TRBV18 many TGTGCCAGCTCACCCTCGACGGGGTCTAGCAATCAGCCCCAGCATTTT CASSPSTGSSNQPQHF
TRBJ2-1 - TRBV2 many TGTGCCAGCACCGGGGGGCGGGGGACCTACAATGAGCAGTTCTTC CASTGGRGTYNEQFF
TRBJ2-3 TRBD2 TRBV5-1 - TGCGCCAGCAGCGCGGTAGCGGGGGTAGGAGATACGCAGTATTTT CASSAVAGVGDTQYF
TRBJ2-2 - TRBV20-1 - TGCAGTGCTAGGGGTGCGAAACCCGGGGAGCTGTTTTTT CSARGAKPGELFF
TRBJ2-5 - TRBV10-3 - TGTGCCATCAGTGGGAACGACATCGACTGGGAGACCCAGTACTTC CAISGNDIDWETQYF
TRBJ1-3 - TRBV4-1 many TGCGCCAGCAGCCAAGCTTGGGGAAACACCATATATTTT CASSQAWGNTIYF